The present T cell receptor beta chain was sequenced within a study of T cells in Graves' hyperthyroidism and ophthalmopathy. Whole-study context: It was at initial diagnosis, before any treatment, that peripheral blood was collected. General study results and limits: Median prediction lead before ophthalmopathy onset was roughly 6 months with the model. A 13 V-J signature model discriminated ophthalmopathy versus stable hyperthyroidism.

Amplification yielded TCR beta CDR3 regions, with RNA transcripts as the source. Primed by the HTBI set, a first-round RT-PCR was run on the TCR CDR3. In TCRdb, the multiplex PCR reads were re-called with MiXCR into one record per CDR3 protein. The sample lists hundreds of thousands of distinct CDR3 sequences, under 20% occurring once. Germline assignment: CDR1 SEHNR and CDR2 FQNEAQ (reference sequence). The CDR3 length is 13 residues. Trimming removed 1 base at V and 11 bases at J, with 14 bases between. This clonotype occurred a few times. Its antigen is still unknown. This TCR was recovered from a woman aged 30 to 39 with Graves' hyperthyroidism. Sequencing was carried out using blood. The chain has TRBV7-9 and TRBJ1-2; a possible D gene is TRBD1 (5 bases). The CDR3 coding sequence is TGTGCCAGCAGCTTAGACCGTCAGGGTCTGTACACCTTC. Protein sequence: CASSLDRQGLYTF.